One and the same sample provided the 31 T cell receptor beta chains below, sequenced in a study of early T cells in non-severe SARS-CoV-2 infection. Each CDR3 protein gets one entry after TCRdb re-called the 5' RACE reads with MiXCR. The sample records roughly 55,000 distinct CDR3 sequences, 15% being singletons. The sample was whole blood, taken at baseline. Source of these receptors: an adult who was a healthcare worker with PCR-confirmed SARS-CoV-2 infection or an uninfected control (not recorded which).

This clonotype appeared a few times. CDR3 in DNA: TGTGCCAGCAGCTCCCTCCGGACCAGAGACACTGAAGCTTTCTTT. Translating it yields CASSSLRTRDTEAFF. This chain joins TRBV11-2 and TRBJ1-1; D unresolved. CDR1 is SGHAT and CDR2 is FQNNGV in the germline V gene. The CDR3 length is 15 residues. V was cut by 4 bases and J by 3 bases, with 15 bases left in between.

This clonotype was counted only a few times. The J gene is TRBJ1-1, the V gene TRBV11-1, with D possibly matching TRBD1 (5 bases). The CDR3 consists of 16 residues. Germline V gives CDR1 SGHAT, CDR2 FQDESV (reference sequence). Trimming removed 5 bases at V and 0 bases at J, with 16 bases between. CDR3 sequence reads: CASSRWIGGLNTEAFF. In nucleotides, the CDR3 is TGTGCCAGCAGCCGATGGATTGGGGGATTGAACACTGAAGCTTTCTTT.

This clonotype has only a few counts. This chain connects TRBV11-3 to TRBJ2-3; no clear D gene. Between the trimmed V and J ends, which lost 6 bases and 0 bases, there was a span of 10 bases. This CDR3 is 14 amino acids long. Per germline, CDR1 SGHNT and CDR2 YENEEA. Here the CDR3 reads CASSPTRSTDTQYF. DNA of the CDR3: TGTGCCAGCAGTCCTACACGTAGCACAGATACGCAGTATTTT.

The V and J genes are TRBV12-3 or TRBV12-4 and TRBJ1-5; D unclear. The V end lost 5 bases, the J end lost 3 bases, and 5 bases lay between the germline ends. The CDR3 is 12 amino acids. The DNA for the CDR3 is TGTGCCAGCAGTGAGAACAATCAGCCCCAGCATTTT. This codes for CASSENNQPQHF.

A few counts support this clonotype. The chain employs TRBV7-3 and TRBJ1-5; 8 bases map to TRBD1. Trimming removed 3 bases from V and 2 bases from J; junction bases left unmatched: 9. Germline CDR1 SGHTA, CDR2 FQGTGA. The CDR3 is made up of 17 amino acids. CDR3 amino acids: CASSFLTGGEGNQPQHF. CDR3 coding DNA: TGTGCCAGCAGCTTCCTCACAGGGGGAGAGGGCAATCAGCCCCAGCATTTT.

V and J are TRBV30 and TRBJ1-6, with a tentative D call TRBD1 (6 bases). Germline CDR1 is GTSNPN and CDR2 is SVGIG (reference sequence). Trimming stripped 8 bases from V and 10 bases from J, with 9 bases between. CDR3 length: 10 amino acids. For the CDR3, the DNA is TGTGCCAGGGGGGGGTCACCCCTCCACTTT. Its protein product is CARGGSPLHF.

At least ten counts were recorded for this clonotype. CDR3 protein: CASSLGTTSYEQYF. The CDR3 region has the DNA TGTGCCAGCAGTTTAGGGACCACCTCCTACGAGCAGTACTTC. This chain joins TRBV27 and TRBJ2-7; either TRBD1 or TRBD2 may supply D (5 bases each). This CDR3 contains 14 residues. Germline lookup yields CDR1 MNHEY and CDR2 SMNVEV (reference sequence). Deletions cut 2 bases from V and 0 bases from J, with 8 bases between.

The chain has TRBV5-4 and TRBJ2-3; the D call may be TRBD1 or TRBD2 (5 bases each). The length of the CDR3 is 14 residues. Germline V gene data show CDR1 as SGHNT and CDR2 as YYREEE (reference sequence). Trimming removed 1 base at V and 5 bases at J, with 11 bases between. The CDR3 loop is CASSLSGPGDTQYF. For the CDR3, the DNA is TGTGCCAGCAGCTTGTCGGGGCCAGGAGATACGCAGTATTTT.

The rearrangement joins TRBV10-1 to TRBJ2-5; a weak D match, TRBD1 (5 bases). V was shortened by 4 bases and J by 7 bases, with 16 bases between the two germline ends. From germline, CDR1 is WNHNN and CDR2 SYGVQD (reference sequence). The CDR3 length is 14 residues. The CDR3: CASSGSRVGATQYF. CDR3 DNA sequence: TGCGCCAGCAGTGGGTCCAGGGTAGGGGCGACCCAGTACTTC.

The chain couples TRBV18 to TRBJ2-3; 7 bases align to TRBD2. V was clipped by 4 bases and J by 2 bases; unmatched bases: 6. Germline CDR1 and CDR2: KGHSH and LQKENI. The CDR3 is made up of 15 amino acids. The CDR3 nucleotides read TGTGCCAGCTCACTCACTCGGGAGGACACAGATACGCAGTATTTT. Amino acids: CASSLTREDTDTQYF.

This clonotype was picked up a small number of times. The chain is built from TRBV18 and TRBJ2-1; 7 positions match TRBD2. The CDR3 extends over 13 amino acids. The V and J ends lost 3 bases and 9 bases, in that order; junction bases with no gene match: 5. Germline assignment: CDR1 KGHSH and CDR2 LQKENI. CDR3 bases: TGTGCCAGCTCACCGCTTGGGGGGGTTGAGCAGTTCTTC. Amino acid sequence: CASSPLGGVEQFF.

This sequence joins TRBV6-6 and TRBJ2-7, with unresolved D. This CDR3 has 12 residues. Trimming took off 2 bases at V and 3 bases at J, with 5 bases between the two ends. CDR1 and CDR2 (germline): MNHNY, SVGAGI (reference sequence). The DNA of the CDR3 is TGTGCCAGCAGTTACGAGCACTACGAGCAGTACTTC. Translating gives CASSYEHYEQYF.

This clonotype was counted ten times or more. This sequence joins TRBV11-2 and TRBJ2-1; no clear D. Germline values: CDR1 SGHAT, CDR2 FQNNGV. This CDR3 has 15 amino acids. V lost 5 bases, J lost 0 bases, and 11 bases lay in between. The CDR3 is CASSRPLSSYNEQFF. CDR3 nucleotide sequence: TGTGCCAGCAGCCGCCCACTGAGCTCCTACAATGAGCAGTTCTTC.

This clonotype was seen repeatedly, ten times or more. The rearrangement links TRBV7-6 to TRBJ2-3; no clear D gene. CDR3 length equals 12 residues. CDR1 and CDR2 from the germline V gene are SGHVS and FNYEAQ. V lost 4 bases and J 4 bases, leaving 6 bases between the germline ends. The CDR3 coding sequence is TGTGCCAGCAGCTCGGTAGCAGATACGCAGTATTTT. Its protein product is CASSSVADTQYF. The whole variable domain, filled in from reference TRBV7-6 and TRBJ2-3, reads GAGVSQSPRYKVTKRGQDVALRCDPISGHVSLYWYRQALGQGPEFLTYFNYEAQQDKSGLPNDRFSAERPEGSISTLTIQRTEQRDSAMYRCASSSVADTQYFGPGTRLTVL.

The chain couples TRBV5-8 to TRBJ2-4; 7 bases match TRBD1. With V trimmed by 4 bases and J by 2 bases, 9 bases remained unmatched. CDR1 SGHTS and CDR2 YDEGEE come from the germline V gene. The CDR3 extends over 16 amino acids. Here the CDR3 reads CASSPQGFGPKNIQYF. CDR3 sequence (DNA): TGTGCCAGCAGCCCACAGGGGTTCGGACCCAAAAACATTCAGTACTTC.

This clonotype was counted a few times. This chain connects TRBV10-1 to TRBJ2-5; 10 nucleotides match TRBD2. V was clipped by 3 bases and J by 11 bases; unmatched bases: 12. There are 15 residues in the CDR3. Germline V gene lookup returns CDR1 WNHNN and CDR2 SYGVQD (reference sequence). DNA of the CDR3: TGCGCCAGCAGTGAAGGGGCTAGCGGGGGCTACAGGCAGTACTTC. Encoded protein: CASSEGASGGYRQYF.

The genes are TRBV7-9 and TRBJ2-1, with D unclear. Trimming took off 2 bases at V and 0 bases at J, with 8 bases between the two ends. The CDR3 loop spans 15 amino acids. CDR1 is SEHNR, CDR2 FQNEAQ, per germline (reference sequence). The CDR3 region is CASSLLQRSYNEQFF. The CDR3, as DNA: TGTGCCAGCAGCTTACTACAGCGCTCCTACAATGAGCAGTTCTTC.

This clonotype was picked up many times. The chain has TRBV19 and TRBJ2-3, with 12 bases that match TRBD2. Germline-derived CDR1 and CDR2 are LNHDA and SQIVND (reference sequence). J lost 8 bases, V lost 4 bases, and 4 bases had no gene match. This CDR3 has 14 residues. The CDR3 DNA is TGTGCCAGTAGTACTAGCGGGAGGGCCGGTACGCAGTATTTT. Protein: CASSTSGRAGTQYF.

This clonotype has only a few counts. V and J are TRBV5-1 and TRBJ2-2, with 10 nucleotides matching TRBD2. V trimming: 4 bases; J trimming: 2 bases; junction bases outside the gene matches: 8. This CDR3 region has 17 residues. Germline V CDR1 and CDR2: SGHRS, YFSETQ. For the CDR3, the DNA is TGCGCCAGCAGCCCGAGGGCTAGCGGGGGCAACACCGGGGAGCTGTTTTTT. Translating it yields CASSPRASGGNTGELFF. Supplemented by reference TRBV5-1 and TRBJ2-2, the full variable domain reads KAGVTQTPRYLIKTRGQQVTLSCSPISGHRSVSWYQQTPGQGLQFLFEYFSETQRNKGNFPGRFSGRQFSNSRSEMNVSTLELGDSALYLCASSPRASGGNTGELFFGEGSRLTVL.

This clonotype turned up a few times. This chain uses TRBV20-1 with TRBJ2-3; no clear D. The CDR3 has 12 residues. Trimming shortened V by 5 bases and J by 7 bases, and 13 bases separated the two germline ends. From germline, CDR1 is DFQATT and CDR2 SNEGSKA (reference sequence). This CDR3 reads CSAAGNSYTQYF. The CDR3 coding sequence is TGCAGTGCTGCAGGTAACAGCTATACGCAGTATTTT.

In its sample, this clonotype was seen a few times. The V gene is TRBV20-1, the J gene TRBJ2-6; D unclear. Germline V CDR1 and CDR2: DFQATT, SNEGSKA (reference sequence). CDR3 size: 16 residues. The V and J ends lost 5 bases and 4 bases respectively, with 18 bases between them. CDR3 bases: TGCAGTGCTCACGACGACTGGGGTTCCGGGGCCAACGTCCTGACTTTC. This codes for CSAHDDWGSGANVLTF.

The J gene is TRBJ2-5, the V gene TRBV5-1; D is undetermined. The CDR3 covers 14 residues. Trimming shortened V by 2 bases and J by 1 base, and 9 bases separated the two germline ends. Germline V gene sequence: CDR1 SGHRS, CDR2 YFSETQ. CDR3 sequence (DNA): TGCGCCAGCAGCTTTGGGAACTCCCAAGAGACCCAGTACTTC. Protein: CASSFGNSQETQYF.

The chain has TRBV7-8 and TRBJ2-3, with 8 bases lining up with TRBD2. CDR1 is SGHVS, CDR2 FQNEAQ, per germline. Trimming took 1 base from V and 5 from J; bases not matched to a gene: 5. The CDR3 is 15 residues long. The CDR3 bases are TGTGCCAGCAGCTTAGTCGGGGGGGCCGAAGATACGCAGTATTTT. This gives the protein CASSLVGGAEDTQYF.

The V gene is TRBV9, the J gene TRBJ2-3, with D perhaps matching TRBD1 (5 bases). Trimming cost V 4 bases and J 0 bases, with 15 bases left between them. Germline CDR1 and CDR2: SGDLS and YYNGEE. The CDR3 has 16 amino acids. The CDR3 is CASSPSRQSSTDTQYF. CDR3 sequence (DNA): TGTGCCAGCAGCCCATCGAGACAGTCCAGCACAGATACGCAGTATTTT.

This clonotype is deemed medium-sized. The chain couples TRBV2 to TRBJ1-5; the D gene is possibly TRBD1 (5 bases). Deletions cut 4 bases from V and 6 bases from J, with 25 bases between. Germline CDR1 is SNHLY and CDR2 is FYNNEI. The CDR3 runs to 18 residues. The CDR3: CASSGLGQGKGSGQPQHF. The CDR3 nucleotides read TGTGCCAGCAGTGGGCTCGGCCAGGGAAAAGGGTCTGGTCAGCCCCAGCATTTT.

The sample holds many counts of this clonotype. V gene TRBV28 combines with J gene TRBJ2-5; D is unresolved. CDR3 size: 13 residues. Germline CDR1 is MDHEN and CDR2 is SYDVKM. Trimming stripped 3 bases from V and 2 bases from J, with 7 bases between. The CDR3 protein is CASSFTGQETQYF. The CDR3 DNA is TGTGCCAGCAGTTTTACCGGGCAAGAGACCCAGTACTTC.

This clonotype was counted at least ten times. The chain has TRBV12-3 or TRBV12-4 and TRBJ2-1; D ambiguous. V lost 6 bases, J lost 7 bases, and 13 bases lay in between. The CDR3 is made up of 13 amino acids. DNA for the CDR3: TGTGCCAGCAGCTCCCTCCCTCGGAATGAGCAGTTCTTC. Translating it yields CASSSLPRNEQFF.

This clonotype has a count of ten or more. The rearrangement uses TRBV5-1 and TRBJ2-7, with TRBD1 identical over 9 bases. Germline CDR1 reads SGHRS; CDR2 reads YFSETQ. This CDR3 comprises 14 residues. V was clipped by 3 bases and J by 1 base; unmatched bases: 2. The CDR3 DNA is TGCGCCAGCAGCTCCGGGACAGGGTCCTACGAGCAGTACTTC. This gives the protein CASSSGTGSYEQYF.

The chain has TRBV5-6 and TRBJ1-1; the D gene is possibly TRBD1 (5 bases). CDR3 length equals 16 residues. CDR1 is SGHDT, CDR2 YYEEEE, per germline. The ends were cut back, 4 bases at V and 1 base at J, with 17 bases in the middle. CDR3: CASSPGGVEANTEAFF. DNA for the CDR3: TGTGCCAGCAGCCCCGGAGGGGTCGAAGCGAACACTGAAGCTTTCTTT.

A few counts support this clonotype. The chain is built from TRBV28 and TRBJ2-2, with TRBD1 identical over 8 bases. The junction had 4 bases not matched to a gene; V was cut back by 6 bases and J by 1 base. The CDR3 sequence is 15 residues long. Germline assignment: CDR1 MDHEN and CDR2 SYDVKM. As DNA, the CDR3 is TGTGCCAGCAGCCCCGGGACAGGGAACACCGGGGAGCTGTTTTTT. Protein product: CASSPGTGNTGELFF.

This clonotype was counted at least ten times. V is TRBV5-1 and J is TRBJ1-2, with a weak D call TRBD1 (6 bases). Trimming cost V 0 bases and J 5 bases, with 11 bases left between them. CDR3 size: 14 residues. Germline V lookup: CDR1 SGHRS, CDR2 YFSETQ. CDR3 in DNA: TGCGCCAGCAGCTTGGAACAGGGCGGTTATGGCTACACCTTC. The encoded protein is CASSLEQGGYGYTF.